Below are 16 T cell receptor beta chains sequenced from a single sample in a study of blood T cell repertoires in COVID-19. The assay was immunoSEQ multiplex PCR, and TCRdb's table has in-frame clones only and misses some. This table has over 250,000 clones, roughly 85% appearing once. Material for sequencing was peripheral blood. The receptors were gathered from a man over 45 with active or convalescent COVID-19.

V usage is TRBV7-2 and J usage is TRBJ2-1; a weak D match, TRBD2 (5 bases). Trimming removed 5 bases at V and 9 bases at J, with 14 bases between. The CDR3 covers 13 residues. CDR1 and CDR2 (germline): SGHTA, FQGNSA. CDR3 amino acids: CASSAVVGSEQFF. The CDR3 DNA reads TGTGCCAGCAGCGCCGTCGTGGGGAGTGAGCAGTTCTTC.

This clone was observed once. V and J are TRBV24-1 and TRBJ2-3; D remains ambiguous. V lost 3 bases and J 3 bases, leaving 6 bases between the germline ends. The germline V gene encodes CDR1 KGHDR and CDR2 SFDVKD. The length of the CDR3 is 13 residues. The CDR3 region has the DNA TGTGCCACCAGTGATCACAGAACAGATACGCAGTATTTT. It translates to CATSDHRTDTQYF.

This chain connects TRBV7-9 to TRBJ1-3, with 8 bases fitting TRBD1. The ends lost 5 bases at V and 4 bases at J; junction bases unmatched: 13. The CDR3 loop spans 17 amino acids. Germline assignment: CDR1 SEHNR and CDR2 FQNEAQ (reference sequence). The CDR3 spells CASSLRGTGQAGNTIYF. DNA for the CDR3: TGTGCCAGCAGCCTCAGGGGGACAGGCCAAGCCGGAAACACCATATATTTT.

This chain links TRBV30 with TRBJ1-3; 7 bases line up with TRBD1. CDR1 and CDR2 (germline): GTSNPN, SVGIG (reference sequence). The CDR3 is 13 amino acids. The junction had 1 base not matched to a gene; V was cut back by 5 bases and J by 0 bases. The CDR3 coding sequence is TGTGCCTGGGGGACAGTCTCTGGAAACACCATATATTTT. Amino acid sequence: CAWGTVSGNTIYF. Based on the CDR3 plus reference TRBV30 and TRBJ1-3, the full variable domain is SQTIHQWPATLVQPVGSPLSLECTVEGTSNPNLYWYRQAAGRGLQLLFYSVGIGQISSEVPQNLSASRPQDRQFILSSKKLLLSDSGFYLCAWGTVSGNTIYFGEGSWLTVV.

In this sample, this clone turned up once. The chain combines TRBV30 with TRBJ1-1, with D possibly matching TRBD1 (5 bases). The ends were cut back, 4 bases at V and 3 bases at J, with 15 bases in the middle. The CDR3 consists of 14 residues. The germline V gene has CDR1 GTSNPN and CDR2 SVGIG (reference sequence). CDR3 loop: CAWNGGFRDTEAFF. The CDR3 DNA reads TGTGCCTGGAACGGGGGGTTTCGTGACACTGAAGCTTTCTTT.

The chain employs TRBV3-1 (or the pseudogene TRBV3-2) and TRBJ1-4; tentatively, D is TRBD1 (5 bases). Trimming took 4 bases from V and 8 from J, leaving 17 bases between them. The CDR3 has 15 residues. The germline V gene encodes CDR1 LGHDT and CDR2 YNNKEL (reference sequence). CDR3 in amino acids: CASSLRTGRGEKLFF. The CDR3 region has the DNA TGTGCCAGCAGCCTCCGGACGGGTCGGGGGGAAAAACTGTTTTTT.

The chain couples TRBV27 to TRBJ1-2; D gene ambiguous. CDR1 is MNHEY, CDR2 SMNVEV, per germline (reference sequence). V was shortened by 4 bases and J by 0 bases, with 6 bases between the two germline ends. The CDR3 is 13 amino acids. CDR3 coding DNA: TGTGCCAGCAGTTCACAACCTAACTATGGCTACACCTTC. This gives the protein CASSSQPNYGYTF.

The chain recombines TRBV5-1 with TRBJ1-5, with D tentatively TRBD1 (6 bases). Germline CDR1 reads SGHRS; CDR2 reads YFSETQ. The CDR3 loop spans 17 amino acids. V was shortened by 4 bases and J by 0 bases, with 17 bases between the two germline ends. The CDR3 DNA reads as TGCGCCAGCAGCCCAACGACAGGTACCGGTAGCAATCAGCCCCAGCATTTT. Translated, it gives CASSPTTGTGSNQPQHF.

The V and J genes are TRBV19 and TRBJ2-1, with TRBD1 matching over 10 bases. Germline CDR1 LNHDA, CDR2 SQIVND (reference sequence). The CDR3 sequence is 16 residues long. V was clipped by 4 bases and J by 1 base; unmatched bases: 4. CDR3 in amino acids: CASSTKDRGSYNEQFF. The CDR3 coding sequence is TGTGCCAGTAGTACCAAGGACAGGGGGTCCTACAATGAGCAGTTCTTC.

This clone has a handful of counts. The rearrangement joins TRBV7-9 to TRBJ1-3; 8 bases match TRBD1. The V gene's germline CDR1 is SEHNR and CDR2 FQNEAQ (reference sequence). The CDR3 has 14 amino acids. V shed 4 bases, J shed 4 bases, and the junction held 3 bases outside the gene matches. CDR3 protein: CASSWTGSGNTIYF. The CDR3 DNA follows: TGTGCCAGCAGCTGGACAGGGTCGGGAAACACCATATATTTT.

Only one count was recorded for this clone. The J gene is TRBJ2-7, the V gene TRBV4-1; TRBD1 matches 7 bases. J gave up 3 bases and V 3 bases, and 8 bases lay outside the gene matches. CDR3 length: 15 residues. Germline CDR1 is MGHRA and CDR2 is YSYEKL. CDR3 sequence reads: CASSQGATGSYEQYF. The CDR3 coding sequence is TGCGCCAGCAGCCAGGGAGCGACAGGGAGCTACGAGCAGTACTTC.

The chain uses TRBV5-1 and TRBJ2-5; a possible D gene is TRBD1 (7 bases). Trimming stripped 4 bases from V and 1 base from J, with 11 bases between. The CDR3 is 14 amino acids. Germline CDR1 reads SGHRS; CDR2 reads YFSETQ. CDR3 protein: CASSPGGSQETQYF. The CDR3 DNA is TGCGCCAGCAGCCCAGGGGGGTCCCAAGAGACCCAGTACTTC. The full variable domain, with the rest looked up from reference TRBV5-1 and TRBJ2-5, is KAGVTQTPRYLIKTRGQQVTLSCSPISGHRSVSWYQQTPGQGLQFLFEYFSETQRNKGNFPGRFSGRQFSNSRSEMNVSTLELGDSALYLCASSPGGSQETQYFGPGTRLLVL.

V usage is TRBV15 and J usage is TRBJ1-5; D remains ambiguous. Germline V gene sequence: CDR1 LNHNV, CDR2 YYDKDF (reference sequence). Trimming took off 5 bases at V and 3 bases at J, with 5 bases between the two ends. This CDR3 spans 12 amino acids. The CDR3: CATSPVNQPQHF. CDR3 nucleotides: TGTGCCACCAGCCCAGTCAATCAGCCCCAGCATTTT.

The chain carries TRBV3-1 (or the pseudogene TRBV3-2) and TRBJ2-2, with 8 bases that match TRBD2. CDR1 and CDR2 (germline): LGHDT, YNNKEL (reference sequence). V gave up 6 bases and J gave up 6 bases; unmatched junction bases: 12. The CDR3 extends over 16 amino acids. The CDR3 protein is CASRTHSGIMAGELFF. The CDR3 bases are TGTGCCAGCAGGACACATAGCGGGATAATGGCCGGGGAGCTGTTTTTT.

V is TRBV7-2 and J is TRBJ1-2; a possible D gene is TRBD1 (6 bases). Germline V gene lookup returns CDR1 SGHTA and CDR2 FQGNSA. Deletions cut 5 bases from V and 4 bases from J, with 17 bases between. The CDR3 loop spans 15 amino acids. The CDR3 bases are TGTGCCAGCAGCCCCATTAGGGGGTCGGGCTATGGCTACACCTTC. It yields the protein CASSPIRGSGYGYTF. The full variable domain, completed using reference TRBV7-2 and TRBJ1-2, is GAGVSQSPSNKVTEKGKDVELRCDPISGHTALYWYRQSLGQGLEFLIYFQGNSAPDKSGLPSDRFSAERTGGSVSTLTIQRTQQEDSAVYLCASSPIRGSGYGYTFGSGTRLTVV.

The DNA of the CDR3 is TGTGCCAGCAGCCAAGATAGCTGGAGGGGGCGGGAGACCCAGTACTTC. Its translation is CASSQDSWRGRETQYF. The gene calls are TRBV3-1 (or the pseudogene TRBV3-2) and TRBJ2-5; D perhaps matches TRBD1 (7 bases). This CDR3 spans 16 amino acids. Germline V CDR1 and CDR2: LGHDT, YNNKEL (reference sequence). Trimming cost V 0 bases and J 5 bases, with 16 bases left between them.